One and the same sample provided the 6 T cell receptor beta chains below, sequenced in a study of shared clonotypes between healthy human individuals. Generated by immunoSEQ multiplex PCR, the TCRdb table keeps only in-frame clones and is missing some. The data contain roughly 2.5 million clones, approximately 94% of them seen just once; the ten biggest clones take up around 0.14%. Material for sequencing was naive CD4+ T cells sorted from blood. The subset here: CD45RA+ positively selected. Receptor source: a man aged 18 to 29 in good health.

V is TRBV14 and J is TRBJ2-7, with 11 bases matching TRBD1. The CDR3 runs to 15 residues. CDR1 and CDR2 from the germline V gene are SGHDN and FVKESK. Trimming removed 4 bases from V and 3 bases from J; junction bases left unmatched: 5. CDR3 amino acids: CASSRPGTGGYEQYF. The CDR3 nucleotides read TGTGCCAGCAGCCGACCCGGGACAGGGGGCTACGAGCAGTACTTC.

The chain employs TRBV5-4 and TRBJ1-6; D may be TRBD1 (5 bases). Trimming stripped 2 bases from V and 5 bases from J, with 11 bases between. This CDR3 region has 15 residues. Germline loops: CDR1 SGHNT, CDR2 YYREEE (reference sequence). The CDR3 DNA reads TGTGCCAGCAGCTTTCAGGGTAGGGATAATTCACCCCTCCACTTT. Translating it yields CASSFQGRDNSPLHF.

The chain is built from TRBV9 and TRBJ2-1; TRBD1 aligns across 10 bases. Germline V gene sequence: CDR1 SGDLS, CDR2 YYNGEE. The CDR3 length is 15 residues. Germline trimming cut 3 bases from V and 7 bases from J; bases unmatched to any gene: 7. The CDR3 coding sequence is TGTGCCAGCAGCGGACGACAGGGGGCACTTAATGAGCAGTTCTTC. It codes for CASSGRQGALNEQFF.

In the case of this clone: Other DNA variants within this sample encode the same CDR3. The J gene is TRBJ2-3, the V gene TRBV9, with TRBD2 matching 7 bases. This CDR3 has 15 amino acids. Losses at the gene ends were 1 base for V and 1 base for J; bases not matched to a gene: 3. From germline, CDR1 is SGDLS and CDR2 YYNGEE. CDR3 nucleotides: TGTGCCAGCAGCGTATGGGGGGGAGGCACAGATACGCAGTATTTT. Translating gives CASSVWGGGTDTQYF.

This sequence joins TRBV29-1 and TRBJ2-3, with D perhaps TRBD2 (5 bases). The CDR3 runs 19 residues. CDR1 and CDR2 from the germline V gene are SQVTM and ANQGSEA. The germline V and J ends were trimmed by 0 bases and 9 bases, with 31 bases remaining between them. The DNA for the CDR3 is TGCAGCGTTGAAGATCTTGGTTTACCGGACTTCCGAGTAATAGGGACGCAGTATTTT. Its translation: CSVEDLGLPDFRVIGTQYF.

CDR3 region: CASVRDVSYGLPQHF. The CDR3, as DNA: TGTGCCAGCGTCCGGGACGTCTCATATGGGTTGCCCCAGCATTTT. The chain uses TRBV6-1 and TRBJ1-5; D may be TRBD1 (5 bases). The germline V gene has CDR1 MNHNS and CDR2 SASEGT. The V end lost 8 bases, the J end lost 9 bases, and 23 bases lay between the germline ends. This CDR3 spans 15 amino acids.